Presented here are 32 T cell receptor beta chains from one specimen sequenced in a study of OX40 agonist ivuxolimab in advanced cancers. Here immunoSEQ multiplex PCR was the method, and the copy in TCRdb shows in-frame clones only, minus some. The sample comprises over 150,000 clones, roughly 94% of which are singletons, and around 0.31% rests with the top ten. The sample in question was CD4+ or CD8+ T cells sorted from blood, obtained in a trial of the OX40 agonist ivuxolimab. Every receptor here comes from an adult with an advanced solid tumor such as melanoma, head and neck, liver or kidney cancer.

The chain couples TRBV28 to TRBJ1-5; no definite D call. CDR3 length: 13 residues. The germline V gene has CDR1 MDHEN and CDR2 SYDVKM. V lost 7 bases and J 0 bases, leaving 7 bases between the germline ends. The CDR3 here is CASKPDSNQPQHF. Here the CDR3 DNA reads TGTGCCAGCAAACCCGATAGCAATCAGCCCCAGCATTTT.

The genes are TRBV6-5 and TRBJ2-7; D call uncertain. CDR3 length: 14 residues. V was trimmed by 2 bases and J by 3 bases, leaving 11 bases between them. The germline gives CDR1 MNHEY, CDR2 SVGAGI. This CDR3 is CASSYRSRLYEQYF. For the CDR3, the DNA is TGTGCCAGCAGTTACCGTAGCAGACTCTACGAGCAGTACTTC.

The chain is built from TRBV19 and TRBJ1-6; D gene ambiguous. From germline, CDR1 is LNHDA and CDR2 SQIVND (reference sequence). Trimming removed 3 bases at V and 3 bases at J, with 9 bases between. The CDR3 loop spans 15 amino acids. The CDR3 DNA follows: TGTGCCAGTAGTATGGAGTTGGGCTATAATTCACCCCTCCACTTT. It translates to CASSMELGYNSPLHF.

This sequence joins TRBV7-2 and TRBJ2-5, with D uncertain. TRBJ2-7 matches the DNA end more closely, so the J call is doubtful. There are 15 residues in the CDR3. The germline gives CDR1 SGHTA, CDR2 FQGNSA. Here the CDR3 reads CASSLGGRLNYEQYF. The CDR3 region has the DNA TGTGCCAGCAGCTTAGGGGGAAGACTGAACTACGAGCAGTACTTC.

The chain has TRBV4-2 and TRBJ1-1, with D possibly being TRBD1 (6 bases). The CDR3 is 17 residues long. CDR1 LGHNA and CDR2 YNFKEQ come from the germline V gene. Trimming took 6 bases from V and 0 from J, leaving 20 bases between them. CDR3 DNA: TGTGCCAGCAGTTTCGCGGGGCAGGGGATTCTGAACACTGAAGCTTTCTTT. Its translation is CASSFAGQGILNTEAFF.

This chain joins TRBV6-6 and TRBJ2-7, with 9 positions matching TRBD2. This CDR3 region has 14 residues. The V gene's germline CDR1 is MNHNY and CDR2 SVGAGI (reference sequence). Trimming removed 6 bases from V and 2 bases from J; junction bases left unmatched: 5. The CDR3 reads CASRKTSGPYEQYF. CDR3 DNA sequence: TGTGCCAGCAGGAAGACTAGCGGCCCCTACGAGCAGTACTTC.

CDR3 DNA sequence: TGTGCCAGCACCCCGGGACAGGGGGCGGCGGGCACCTTC. It translates to CASTPGQGAAGTF. The chain uses TRBV6-6 and TRBJ1-2, with 12 bases that match TRBD1. CDR3 length equals 13 residues. The V and J ends lost 7 bases and 13 bases, in that order; junction bases with no gene match: 10. Germline lookup yields CDR1 MNHNY and CDR2 SVGAGI (reference sequence).

The V gene is TRBV15, the J gene TRBJ2-3; D might be TRBD1 (7 bases). The CDR3 consists of 16 residues. V shed 1 base and J shed 2 bases, with 13 bases lying between them. Germline-derived CDR1 and CDR2 are LNHNV and YYDKDF (reference sequence). Here the CDR3 DNA reads TGTGCCACCAGCAGAGTGGGGGGACAGTACACAGATACGCAGTATTTT. As protein: CATSRVGGQYTDTQYF.

V usage is TRBV28 and J usage is TRBJ2-3; no clear D. The V gene lost 8 bases and the J gene lost 1 base, with 1 base spanning the gap. The CDR3 contains 10 residues. Germline V lookup: CDR1 MDHEN, CDR2 SYDVKM. The DNA of the CDR3 is TGTGCCAGCGGCACAGATACGCAGTATTTT. This translates into CASGTDTQYF.

CDR3 sequence reads: CASSQDPVLRGKTNEKLFF. DNA for the CDR3: TGCGCCAGCAGCCAAGATCCGGTCTTAAGGGGAAAAACTAATGAAAAACTGTTTTTT. The rearrangement uses TRBV4-3 and TRBJ1-4, with D maybe TRBD1 (5 bases). Trimming removed 0 bases from V and 1 base from J, with 18 bases in between. Per germline, CDR1 LGHNA and CDR2 YSLEER. The CDR3 length is 19 residues.

V is TRBV12-5 and J is TRBJ1-4; D is uncertain. V was cut by 0 bases and J by 2 bases, with 10 bases left in between. The CDR3 spans 16 residues. Germline V gives CDR1 LGHNT, CDR2 FRNRAP. CDR3 DNA sequence: TGTGCTAGTGGTTTGGTAATTGGAGGGACTAATGAAAAACTGTTTTTT. As protein: CASGLVIGGTNEKLFF. The full variable domain, its missing parts supplied by reference TRBV12-5 and TRBJ1-4, is DARVTQTPRHKVTEMGQEVTMRCQPILGHNTVFWYRQTMMQGLELLAYFRNRAPLDDSGMPKDRFSAEMPDATLATLKIQPSEPRDSAVYFCASGLVIGGTNEKLFFGSGTQLSVL.

This clone was recorded only once. The V gene is TRBV28, the J gene TRBJ1-5; 9 bases align to TRBD1. This CDR3 is 14 amino acids long. Germline values: CDR1 MDHEN, CDR2 SYDVKM. Written as DNA, the CDR3 is TGTGCTCATCGAAGGGCGGGACAGGGTCAGCCCCAGCATTTT. Translating gives CAHRRAGQGQPQHF. Drawing the rest from reference TRBV28 and TRBJ1-5, the complete variable domain is DVKVTQSSRYLVKRTGEKVFLECVQDMDHENMFWYRQDPGLGLRLIYFSYDVKMKEKGDIPEGYSVSREKKERFSLILESASTNQTSMYLCAHRRAGQGQPQHFGDGTRLSIL.

The V and J genes are TRBV19 and TRBJ2-7; 9 positions match TRBD1. CDR1 and CDR2 from the germline V gene are LNHDA and SQIVND (reference sequence). CDR3 length: 13 residues. V lost 5 bases to trimming and J lost 6 bases; unmatched junction nucleotides: 5. CDR3 loop: CASSPRQGGEQYF. CDR3 coding DNA: TGTGCCAGTAGTCCCCGACAGGGGGGCGAGCAGTACTTC.

The chain uses TRBV4-1 and TRBJ2-3; D possibly corresponds to TRBD2 (5 bases). CDR1 is MGHRA and CDR2 is YSYEKL in the germline V gene. V was trimmed by 0 bases and J by 0 bases, leaving 13 bases between them. CDR3 length: 17 residues. The DNA of the CDR3 is TGCGCCAGCAGCCAAGAGGAGTGGACTTTTAGCACAGATACGCAGTATTTT. Translating it yields CASSQEEWTFSTDTQYF.

V is TRBV19 and J is TRBJ1-1; tentatively, D is TRBD1 (6 bases). Trimming removed 6 bases from V and 5 bases from J, with 13 bases in between. Germline V CDR1 and CDR2: LNHDA, SQIVND (reference sequence). This CDR3 is 13 amino acids long. CDR3: CASSKGEWTEAFF. In DNA form, the CDR3 reads TGTGCCAGTAGCAAGGGGGAGTGGACTGAAGCTTTCTTT.

This rearrangement joins TRBV28 to TRBJ2-5; D gene uncertain. V was shortened by 6 bases and J by 4 bases, with 15 bases between the two germline ends. This CDR3 has 14 amino acids. Germline lookup yields CDR1 MDHEN and CDR2 SYDVKM. CDR3 loop: CASRFPLTGETQYF. CDR3 in DNA: TGTGCCAGCAGGTTTCCGCTGACGGGAGAGACCCAGTACTTC.

The chain combines TRBV5-1 with TRBJ2-1, with D perhaps assigned TRBD1 or TRBD2 (5 bases each). The V end lost 2 bases, the J end lost 2 bases, and 11 bases lay between the germline ends. The CDR3 has 15 residues. CDR1 and CDR2 (germline): SGHRS, YFSETQ. The CDR3 DNA is TGCGCCAGCAGCTTAGGGGACGCTGCCTACAATGAGCAGTTCTTC. It specifies CASSLGDAAYNEQFF.

V is TRBV6-1 and J is TRBJ2-6; possibly TRBD1 for D (6 bases). The CDR3 covers 15 residues. V was pared by 8 bases and J by 0 bases, with 11 bases between. Germline V gene lookup returns CDR1 MNHNS and CDR2 SASEGT. The DNA of the CDR3 is TGTGCCAGCGGGGGCCCCCTCTCTGGGGCCAACGTCCTGACTTTC. Translation gives CASGGPLSGANVLTF.

The J gene is TRBJ1-2, the V gene TRBV18; unclear D gene. The germline V and J ends were trimmed by 4 bases and 4 bases, with 16 bases remaining between them. Germline-derived CDR1 and CDR2 are KGHSH and LQKENI. The CDR3 covers 15 residues. The CDR3 here is CASSLVTEYGYGYTF. The CDR3 DNA reads as TGTGCCAGCTCACTGGTTACAGAGTACGGCTATGGCTACACCTTC.

This rearrangement joins TRBV2 to TRBJ1-1, with D possibly TRBD1 on 5 matching bases. The germline V gene encodes CDR1 SNHLY and CDR2 FYNNEI. This CDR3 region has 13 residues. V lost 4 bases and J lost 4, with 10 bases in between. The CDR3 here is CASSVGGTTEAFF. The CDR3 nucleotides read TGTGCCAGCAGTGTAGGAGGGACCACTGAAGCTTTCTTT.

V is TRBV7-2 and J is TRBJ1-2; TRBD1 is a possible D gene (5 bases). Germline V gene sequence: CDR1 SGHTA, CDR2 FQGNSA. The CDR3 has 15 residues. The ends were cut back, 5 bases at V and 7 bases at J, with 20 bases in the middle. The CDR3 here is CASSQPAGISGGYTF. CDR3 in DNA: TGTGCCAGCAGCCAACCCGCAGGGATATCCGGTGGCTACACCTTC.

The chain uses TRBV7-8 and TRBJ2-1; D uncertain. V was pared by 1 base and J by 1 base, with 14 bases between. The CDR3 contains 17 residues. Germline V gene sequence: CDR1 SGHVS, CDR2 FQNEAQ. CDR3 sequence: CASSLGPLSKSYNEQFF. CDR3 DNA: TGTGCCAGCAGCTTAGGCCCCCTCTCGAAATCCTACAATGAGCAGTTCTTC.

The rearrangement uses TRBV28 and TRBJ2-7, with D perhaps being TRBD1 or TRBD2 (5 bases each). The ends were cut back, 4 bases at V and 2 bases at J, with 12 bases in the middle. The CDR3 contains 14 residues. The V gene's germline CDR1 is MDHEN and CDR2 SYDVKM. The CDR3 protein is CASSSGGSPYEQYF. The DNA for the CDR3 is TGTGCCAGCAGTTCTGGGGGAAGTCCCTACGAGCAGTACTTC.

The genes are TRBV4-1 and TRBJ2-6; TRBD1 matches at 7 bases. This CDR3 region has 18 residues. Per germline, CDR1 MGHRA and CDR2 YSYEKL. Trimming removed 1 base from V and 0 bases from J; junction bases left unmatched: 6. CDR3 region: CASSQGAQGRSGANVLTF. The CDR3 region has the DNA TGCGCCAGCAGCCAAGGGGCACAGGGGCGCTCTGGGGCCAACGTCCTGACTTTC.

This clone has just one count. The J gene is TRBJ1-4, the V gene TRBV30; possibly TRBD1 for D (5 bases). Trimming took off 5 bases at V and 4 bases at J, with 11 bases between the two ends. CDR1 is GTSNPN, CDR2 SVGIG, per germline (reference sequence). This CDR3 is 13 amino acids long. CDR3 sequence reads: CAWVNRYNEKLFF. CDR3 DNA sequence: TGTGCCTGGGTAAACAGGTATAATGAAAAACTGTTTTTT.

CDR3 amino acids: CASSLGQIYEQYF. CDR3 DNA sequence: TGTGCCAGCAGCCTCGGACAGATCTACGAGCAGTACTTC. J is TRBJ2-7 and V is TRBV7-2; D may be TRBD1 (6 bases). V lost 5 bases and J lost 3, with 11 bases in between. CDR1 is SGHTA and CDR2 is FQGNSA in the germline V gene. This CDR3 region has 13 residues.

V is TRBV5-6 and J is TRBJ1-4; 10 bases are a match to TRBD1. V was clipped by 2 bases and J by 2 bases; unmatched bases: 3. Germline values: CDR1 SGHDT, CDR2 YYEEEE. The CDR3 spans 16 residues. CDR3 sequence: CASSLDRGRTNEKLFF. In DNA form, the CDR3 reads TGTGCCAGCAGCTTAGACAGGGGGCGGACTAATGAAAAACTGTTTTTT.

The chain combines TRBV28 with TRBJ1-1; D gene ambiguous. Per germline, CDR1 MDHEN and CDR2 SYDVKM. V was shortened by 7 bases and J by 4 bases, with 13 bases between the two germline ends. This CDR3 is 13 amino acids long. The CDR3 is CASIPGRTTEAFF. CDR3 DNA: TGTGCCAGCATTCCCGGACGGACCACTGAAGCTTTCTTT.

The chain is built from TRBV27 and TRBJ2-5; 9 positions agree with TRBD1. The last part of the DNA fits TRBJ2-7 better; the J call may be wrong. The CDR3 runs to 15 residues. Germline CDR1 MNHEY, CDR2 SMNVEV (reference sequence). CDR3 loop: CASSLSQDRGYEQYF. For the CDR3, the DNA is TGTGCCAGCAGTTTATCCCAGGACAGGGGCTACGAGCAGTACTTC.

V usage is TRBV6-1 and J usage is TRBJ2-5; possibly TRBD1 for D (6 bases). Germline lookup yields CDR1 MNHNS and CDR2 SASEGT. This CDR3 has 15 amino acids. The V end lost 4 bases, the J end lost 0 bases, and 12 bases lay between the germline ends. The CDR3 region is CASSGGQQYQETQYF. As DNA, the CDR3 is TGTGCCAGCAGTGGGGGACAACAGTACCAAGAGACCCAGTACTTC.

The chain joins TRBV6-5 to TRBJ1-1; D possibly corresponds to TRBD1 (6 bases). Trimming removed 6 bases at V and 5 bases at J, with 13 bases between. Germline lookup yields CDR1 MNHEY and CDR2 SVGAGI. The CDR3 extends over 13 amino acids. The CDR3 coding sequence is TGTGCCAGCAGCAGGGGCCTAGGGACTGAAGCTTTCTTT. It encodes CASSRGLGTEAFF.

The chain links TRBV6-6 to TRBJ1-5, with D tentatively TRBD1 (6 bases). CDR1 is MNHNY, CDR2 SVGAGI, per germline (reference sequence). CDR3 length equals 11 residues. Trimming took off 6 bases at V and 11 bases at J, with 11 bases between the two ends. CDR3 in DNA: TGTGCCAGCAGAGGACCAGGGGCCCAGCATTTT. Translating it yields CASRGPGAQHF.